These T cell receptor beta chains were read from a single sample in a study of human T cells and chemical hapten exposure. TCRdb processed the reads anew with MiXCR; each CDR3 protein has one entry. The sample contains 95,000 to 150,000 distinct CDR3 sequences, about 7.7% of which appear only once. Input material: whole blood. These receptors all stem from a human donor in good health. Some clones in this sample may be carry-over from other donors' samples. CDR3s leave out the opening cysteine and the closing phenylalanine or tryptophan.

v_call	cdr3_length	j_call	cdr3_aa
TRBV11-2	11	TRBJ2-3	ASSSYSTDTQY
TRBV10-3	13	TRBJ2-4	AISVGGEAKNIQY
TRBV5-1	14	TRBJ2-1	ASSLALAGGTNEQF
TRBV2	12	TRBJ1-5	ASSDSYSNQPQH
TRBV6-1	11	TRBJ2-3	ASSATTRDTQY
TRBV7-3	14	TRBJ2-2	ASSRTGGSRTGELF
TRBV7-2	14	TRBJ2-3	ASSLGQSTNTDTQY
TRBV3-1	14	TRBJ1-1	ASSPALQRMNTEAF
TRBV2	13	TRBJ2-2	ASKNPAGGTGELF
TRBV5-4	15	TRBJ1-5	ASSWMGPIGANQPQH
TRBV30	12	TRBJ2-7	AWGGTSGFYEQY
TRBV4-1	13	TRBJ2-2	ASSQVSGRFGELF
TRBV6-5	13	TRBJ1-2	ASSYRAVTNYGYT
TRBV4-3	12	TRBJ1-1	ASSQDVRGTEAF
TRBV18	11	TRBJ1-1	ASSSGGNTEAF
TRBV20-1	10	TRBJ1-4	SAAPLNEKLF
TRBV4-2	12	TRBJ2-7	ASSQTVDVGEQY
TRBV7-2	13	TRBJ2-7	ASSLGAGGRYEQY
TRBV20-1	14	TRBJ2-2	SARDERTPNTGELF
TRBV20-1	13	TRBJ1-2	SARDGEGAVYGYT
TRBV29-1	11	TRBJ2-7	SVHGTETYEQY
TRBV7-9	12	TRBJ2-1	ASSRDRATAEQF
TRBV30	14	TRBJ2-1	AWSVLAGRRGNEQF
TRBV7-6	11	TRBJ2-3	ASSLNRLDTQY
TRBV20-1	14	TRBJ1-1	SAREPPSVSVTEAF
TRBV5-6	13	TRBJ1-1	ASSYLTGPNTEAF
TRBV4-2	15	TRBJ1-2	ASSQDLMRTGIYGYT
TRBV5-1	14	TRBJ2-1	ASSLGASGYYNEQF
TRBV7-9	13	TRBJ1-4	ASSLASGTEEKLF
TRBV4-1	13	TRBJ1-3	ASSRWTGNGNTIY
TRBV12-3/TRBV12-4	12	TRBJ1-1	ASSLEGSNTEAF
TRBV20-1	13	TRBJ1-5	SAGDRSIPNQPQH
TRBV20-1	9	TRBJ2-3	SGTGTDTQY
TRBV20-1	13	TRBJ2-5	SAREEGGFGETQY
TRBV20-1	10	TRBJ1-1	SARDPGTEAF
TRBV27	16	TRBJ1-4	ASSLNRQGGITNEKLF
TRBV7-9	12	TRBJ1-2	ATTAGQRNYGYT
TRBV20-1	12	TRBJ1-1	SARDGKGGTEAF
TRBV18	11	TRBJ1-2	ASSPGPNYGYT
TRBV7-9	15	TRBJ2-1	ASSKRPFGMSHNEQF
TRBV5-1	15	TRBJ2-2	ASSLGGAGSNTGELF
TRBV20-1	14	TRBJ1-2	SARDQVGRGSYGYT
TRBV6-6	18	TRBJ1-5	ASSHSRDRGDFYSNQPQH
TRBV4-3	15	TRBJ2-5	ASSQDAGTGVGETQY
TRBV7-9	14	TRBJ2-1	ASSTQTSGRDSEQF
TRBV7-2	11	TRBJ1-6	ASSSRTFSPLH
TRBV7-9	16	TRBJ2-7	ASSFLALGRALSYEQY
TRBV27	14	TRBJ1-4	ASSSAPGRRNEKLF
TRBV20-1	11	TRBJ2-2	SARAQGGGELF
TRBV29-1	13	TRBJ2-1	SVDPSASQYNEQF
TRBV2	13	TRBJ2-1	ASKQATGPIIEQF
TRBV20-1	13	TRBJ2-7	SARDRGSGVYEQY
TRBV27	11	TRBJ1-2	ASSPDRGYGYT
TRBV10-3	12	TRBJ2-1	AISDGQGSYEQF
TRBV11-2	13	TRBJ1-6	ASSPKTDQNSPLH
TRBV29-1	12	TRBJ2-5	SVDGGLPPETQY